This T cell receptor beta chain originates from a study of shared clonotypes between healthy human individuals. Findings and limits, study-wide: A small donor pool kept down the genetic and exposure-history diversity that was represented. The study's rarefaction showed incomplete sorted-subset sequencing despite large depth.

Original processing methods: ImmunoSEQ output lacked quality scores and full-length reads, limiting matched filtering. Produced via immunoSEQ multiplex PCR; TCRdb's table is partial and in-frame only. V and J calls and clone size are as listed in that table; D and trimming were resolved from the DNA. Altogether 2 million to 2.5 million clones are present, 95% being singletons, with the ten largest covering around 0.13%. The CDR3 length is 14 residues. V was shortened by 5 bases and J by 2 bases, with 12 bases between the two germline ends. Germline V gives CDR1 SGHDT, CDR2 YYEEEE. This clone appeared once. Its specificity is unknown.

The receptor was isolated from a man between 18 and 35 years old in good health. The material sequenced was naive CD4+ T cells sorted from blood. Subset described: CD45RA+ positively selected. The genes are TRBV5-6 and TRBJ2-3; TRBD1 or TRBD2 may be the D gene (5 bases each). CDR3 sequence: CASRAGTSTDTQYF. In DNA, the CDR3 is TGTGCCAGCAGGGCTGGGACCTCCACAGATACGCAGTATTTT.